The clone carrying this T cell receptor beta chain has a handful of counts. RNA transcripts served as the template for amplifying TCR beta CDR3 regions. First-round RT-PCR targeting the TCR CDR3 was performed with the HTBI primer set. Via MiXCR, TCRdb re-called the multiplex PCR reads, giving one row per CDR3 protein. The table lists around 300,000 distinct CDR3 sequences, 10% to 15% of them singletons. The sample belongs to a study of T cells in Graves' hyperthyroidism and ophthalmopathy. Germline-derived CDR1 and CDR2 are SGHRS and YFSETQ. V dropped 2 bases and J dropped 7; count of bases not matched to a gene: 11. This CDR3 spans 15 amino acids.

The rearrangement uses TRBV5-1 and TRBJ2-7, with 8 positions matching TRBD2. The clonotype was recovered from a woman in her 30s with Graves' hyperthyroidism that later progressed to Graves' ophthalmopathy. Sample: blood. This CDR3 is CASSLISGSLGEQYF. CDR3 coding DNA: TGCGCCAGCAGCTTAATAAGCGGGAGTCTTGGGGAGCAGTACTTC.